This TCR beta chain is from a study of siplizumab effects on memory and regulatory T cells. Generated by immunoSEQ multiplex PCR, the TCRdb table keeps only in-frame clones and is missing some. The table shows about 72,000 clones, with 91% occurring only once. This CDR3 region has 12 residues. The germline V gene has CDR1 SGHTA and CDR2 FQGTGA. V lost 10 bases to trimming and J lost 5 bases, with 15 bases between them. This clonotype was sampled from a human donor in good health. Input material: CD8+ T cells sorted from blood. The chain combines TRBV7-3 with TRBJ2-7, with unresolved D. The CDR3 reads CATGPVVDEQYF. CDR3 DNA sequence: TGTGCCACCGGACCGGTGGTTGACGAGCAGTACTTC.